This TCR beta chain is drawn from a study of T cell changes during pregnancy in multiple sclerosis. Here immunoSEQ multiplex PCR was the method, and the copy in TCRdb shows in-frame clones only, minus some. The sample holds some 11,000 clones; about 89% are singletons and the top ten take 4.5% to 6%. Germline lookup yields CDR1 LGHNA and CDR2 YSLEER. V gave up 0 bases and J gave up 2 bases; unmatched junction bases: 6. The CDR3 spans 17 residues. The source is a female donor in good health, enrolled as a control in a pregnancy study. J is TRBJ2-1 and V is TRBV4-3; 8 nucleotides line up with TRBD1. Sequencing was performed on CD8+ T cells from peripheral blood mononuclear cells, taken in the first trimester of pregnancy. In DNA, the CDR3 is TGCGCCAGCAGCCAAGACCCCGGACAGGGCCCCTACAATGAGCAGTTCTTC. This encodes CASSQDPGQGPYNEQFF.